These T cell receptor beta chains were read from a single sample in a study of blood T cell repertoires in COVID-19. TCRdb's table, derived via immunoSEQ multiplex PCR, lists solely in-frame clones and lacks some. The table shows approximately 150,000 clones, with 70% to 90% occurring only once. Input material: peripheral blood. These receptors were collected from a woman aged 50 to 60 with COVID-19, enrolled during active disease. CDR3s include the opening cysteine and the closing phenylalanine or tryptophan. The order of the fields is clone size, J gene, D gene, V gene, CDR3 DNA, CDR3 protein. A D gene is named only where the DNA matches it firmly. The size field is filled for only some rows; it gives once, few, many or a size class.

>-|TRBJ1-5|TRBD1|TRBV2
TGTGCCAGCAGGGGACAGGGGGCTCGTCAGCCCCAGCATTTT
CASRGQGARQPQHF
>-|TRBJ2-7|TRBD1|TRBV3-1/TRBV3-2
TGTGCCAGCAGCCAAGGGCTCAGGGGGAGCGAGCAGTACTTC
CASSQGLRGSEQYF
>-|TRBJ2-5|-|TRBV7-9
TGTGCCAGCAGTTCAGGGTTAGAGACCCAGTACTTC
CASSSGLETQYF
>once|TRBJ2-7|TRBD2|TRBV7-3
TGTGCCAGCACAGGAGGGACTAGTGCAGCCTACGAGCAGTACTTC
CASTGGTSAAYEQYF
>-|TRBJ1-2|TRBD1|TRBV28
TGTGCCAGCAGTTTGGGGACAGGGGACGGCTACACCTTC
CASSLGTGDGYTF
>-|TRBJ1-5|-|TRBV4-3
TGCGCCAGCAGCCAAGATTCGTCGTCCCGTCAGCCCCAGCATTTT
CASSQDSSSRQPQHF
>-|TRBJ1-3|-|TRBV18
TGTGCCAGCTCACCGGGCGCCGGATCTGGAAACACCATATATTTT
CASSPGAGSGNTIYF
>once|TRBJ2-3|-|TRBV19
TGTGCCAGTAGTACCGGACAGACGATCACACCAAAGCATACGCAGTATTTT
CASSTGQTITPKHTQYF
>-|TRBJ2-7|TRBD2|TRBV11-2
TGTGCCAGCAGCCTGGGACTAGCGGGGTTCTACGAGCAGTACTTC
CASSLGLAGFYEQYF
>-|TRBJ1-1|-|TRBV29-1
TGCAGCGTCGCGATGAACACTGAAGCTTTCTTT
CSVAMNTEAFF
>-|TRBJ1-2|-|TRBV4-1
TGCGCCAGCAGCCAAGGCATCAGGGCTCCCTATGGCTACACCTTC
CASSQGIRAPYGYTF
>-|TRBJ2-5|TRBD2|TRBV4-3
TGCGCCAGCAGCCGAGGGGGACTAGCGGGGGAGACCCAGTACTTC
CASSRGGLAGETQYF
>-|TRBJ1-1|-|TRBV18
TGTGCCAGCTCACCACGGGGCGGGGGCTCCATTCACCCTGAAGCTTTCTTT
CASSPRGGGSIHPEAFF
>-|TRBJ2-3|-|TRBV10-3
TGTGCCATCAGTGCCGGGACAACAGATACGCAGTATTTT
CAISAGTTDTQYF
>-|TRBJ2-1|-|TRBV7-9
TGTGCCAGCAGCCTAATATACAATGAGCAGTTCTTC
CASSLIYNEQFF
>once|TRBJ1-1|-|TRBV5-6
TGTGCCAGCAGCTTGACAGGATCGGGCACTGAAGCTTTCTTT
CASSLTGSGTEAFF
>-|TRBJ2-5|-|TRBV11-1
TGTGCCAGCAGTCCACCCCAAAATAGCCGGGGGGAGACCCAGTACTTC
CASSPPQNSRGETQYF
>few|TRBJ1-1|-|TRBV7-3
TGTGCCAGCAGCCCTGGACAGCTGAACACTGAAGCTTTCTTT
CASSPGQLNTEAFF
>-|TRBJ2-1|-|TRBV6-5
TGTGCCAGCAGTTCCGTTTCCACAGGGTACAATGAGCAGTTCTTC
CASSSVSTGYNEQFF
>-|TRBJ2-5|-|TRBV29-1
TGCAGCGTTGTGTTCGGGGAGGAGACCCAGTACTTC
CSVVFGEETQYF
>-|TRBJ1-6|-|TRBV18
TGTGCCAGCTCAAAGGAGCAGGGGAAGAATTCACCCCTCCACTTT
CASSKEQGKNSPLHF
>-|TRBJ2-5|-|TRBV7-2
TGTGCCAGCAGCTTAGGACCCAGCGGGGAGACCCAGTACTTC
CASSLGPSGETQYF
>-|TRBJ2-5|TRBD2|TRBV4-2
TGTGCCAGCAGCGGGGGGGGAGAGACCCAGTACTTC
CASSGGGETQYF
>-|TRBJ2-1|TRBD1|TRBV11-3
TGTGCCAGCAGCTTAGGGGACAGGGGGACCCCTGAGCAGTTCTTC
CASSLGDRGTPEQFF
>-|TRBJ1-2|-|TRBV30
TGTGCCTGGACAGCCTCCGGGACAACTAATGGCTACACCTTC
CAWTASGTTNGYTF
>few|TRBJ1-3|TRBD1|TRBV10-2
TGCGCCAGCATCGGGGACAGGGGGCTTAAGGGAAACACCATATATTTT
CASIGDRGLKGNTIYF
>-|TRBJ2-7|-|TRBV30
TGTGCCTGGAGTGTAGGGGGGGCCGGTTACGAGCAGTACTTC
CAWSVGGAGYEQYF
>-|TRBJ1-1|-|TRBV18
TGTGCCAGCTCAAAGCCGGGACACCAAGGGACTGAAGCTTTCTTT
CASSKPGHQGTEAFF
>once|TRBJ2-5|TRBD1|TRBV12-5
TGTGCTAGTGGTTTGGAGGGGGCTCGCGGGGAGACCCAGTACTTC
CASGLEGARGETQYF
>few|TRBJ1-5|TRBD1|TRBV6-1
TGTGCCAGCAGTGAAGCGGGCGCCAGGGGGCGTCAGCCCCAGCATTTT
CASSEAGARGRQPQHF
>-|TRBJ1-1|TRBD1|TRBV19
TGTGCCAGTAGTAGACAGGGGGCCGGCACTGAAGCTTTCTTT
CASSRQGAGTEAFF
>-|TRBJ2-7|TRBD1|TRBV5-1
TGCGCCAGCAGCGTCCGGGACAGGCAGTACGAGCAGTACTTC
CASSVRDRQYEQYF
>-|TRBJ1-1|-|TRBV6-6
TGTGCCAGCAGTACCGGGCAGGGGAACACTGAAGCTTTCTTT
CASSTGQGNTEAFF
>-|TRBJ2-1|TRBD1|TRBV7-6
TGTGCCAGCAGCTCCTCCGGGACAGGGGACAATGAGCAGTTCTTC
CASSSSGTGDNEQFF
>-|TRBJ1-6|TRBD1|TRBV27
TGTGCCAGCAGGGCCACGGGACAGGGTCAATGGGCACCCCTCCACTTT
CASRATGQGQWAPLHF
>-|TRBJ1-2|-|TRBV7-3
TGTGCCAGCAGCTTCGGTGCAGGGGAAGGCTACACCTTC
CASSFGAGEGYTF
>once|TRBJ2-7|TRBD1|TRBV6-5
TGTGCCAGCAGTTACTCAGGGGGCGGCTACGAGCAGTACTTC
CASSYSGGGYEQYF
>-|TRBJ1-6|TRBD1|TRBV2
TGTGCCAGCAGTGATCCCCCTCTTGACAGGGGTAATTCACCCCTCCACTTT
CASSDPPLDRGNSPLHF
>-|TRBJ1-2|TRBD1|TRBV7-6
TGTGCCAGCAGCTTAGCTACAGGGGCGGGTTATGGCTACACCTTC
CASSLATGAGYGYTF
>-|TRBJ1-6|TRBD1|TRBV7-2
TGTGCCAGCAGCTTAGAGGGGACAGGGATTTTCTCCTATAATTCACCCCTCCACTTT
CASSLEGTGIFSYNSPLHF
>-|TRBJ2-1|-|TRBV7-3
TGTGCCAGCAGCGAAAGAGGTGAGCAGTTCTTC
CASSERGEQFF